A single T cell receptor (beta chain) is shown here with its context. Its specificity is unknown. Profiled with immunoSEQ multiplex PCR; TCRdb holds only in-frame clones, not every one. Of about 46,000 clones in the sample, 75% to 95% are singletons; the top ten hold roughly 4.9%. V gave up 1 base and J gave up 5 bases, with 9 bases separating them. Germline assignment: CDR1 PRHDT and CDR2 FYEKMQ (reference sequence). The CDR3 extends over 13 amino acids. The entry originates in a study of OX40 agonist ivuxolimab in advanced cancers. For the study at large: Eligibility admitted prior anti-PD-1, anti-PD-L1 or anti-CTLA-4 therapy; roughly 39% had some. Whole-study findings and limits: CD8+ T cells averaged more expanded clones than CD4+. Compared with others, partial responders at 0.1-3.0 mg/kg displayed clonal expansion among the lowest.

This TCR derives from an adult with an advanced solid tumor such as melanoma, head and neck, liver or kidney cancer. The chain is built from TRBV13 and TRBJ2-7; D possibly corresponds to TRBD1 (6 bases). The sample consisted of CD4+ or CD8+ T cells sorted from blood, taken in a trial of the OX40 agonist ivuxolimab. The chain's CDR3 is CASSLEQGHEQYF. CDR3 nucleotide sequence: TGTGCCAGCAGCTTAGAACAGGGCCACGAGCAGTACTTC.